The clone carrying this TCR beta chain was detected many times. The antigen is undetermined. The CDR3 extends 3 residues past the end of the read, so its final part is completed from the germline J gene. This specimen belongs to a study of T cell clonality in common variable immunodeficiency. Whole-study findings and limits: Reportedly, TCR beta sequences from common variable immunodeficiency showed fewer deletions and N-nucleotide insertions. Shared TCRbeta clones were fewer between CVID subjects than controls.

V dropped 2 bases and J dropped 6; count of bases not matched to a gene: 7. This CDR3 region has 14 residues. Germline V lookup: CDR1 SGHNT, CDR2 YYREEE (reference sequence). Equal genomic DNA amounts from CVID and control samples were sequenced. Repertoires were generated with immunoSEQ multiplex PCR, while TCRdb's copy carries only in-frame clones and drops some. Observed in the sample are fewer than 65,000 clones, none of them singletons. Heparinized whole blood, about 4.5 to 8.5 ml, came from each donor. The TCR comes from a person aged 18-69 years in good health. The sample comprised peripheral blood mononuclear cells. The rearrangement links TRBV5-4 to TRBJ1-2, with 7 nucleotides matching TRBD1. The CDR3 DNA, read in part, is TGTGCCAGCAGCTTAAGACAGGGTGTGGATGGC. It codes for CASSLRQGVDG. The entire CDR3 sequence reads CASSLRQGVDGYTF.